This TCR beta chain was documented in a study of long-term antiretroviral therapy in people with HIV. Overall study: Samples from the earliest time points predate the 2015 immediate-ART recommendation by about a decade. Broader study findings: The data indicate that diversity increased after ART but remained below transplant donor controls.

Per germline, CDR1 SGHNT and CDR2 YENEEA. The CDR3 has 13 residues. Trimming stripped 3 bases from V and 2 bases from J, with 7 bases between. In regard to this clone: Its antigen remains unknown.

The study used samples holding about 1-10 million cryopreserved PBMC before DNA extraction. Version v3.0 of the immunoSEQ assay was performed at survey level. Each sample had sequencing targeting roughly 35,000-55,000 T-cell genomes. TCRdb's copy holds only in-frame clones and misses some; the assay was immunoSEQ multiplex PCR. The sample includes about 28,000 clones, approximately 83% of them seen just once. The chain combines TRBV11-3 with TRBJ1-1; no clear D gene. The receptor's source is a man aged 18 to 29 with HIV. The sequences come from unsorted PBMCs, collected 0.8 years before starting antiretroviral therapy. This CDR3 is CASSLKGNTEAFF. DNA for the CDR3: TGTGCCAGCAGCTTGAAGGGTAACACTGAAGCTTTCTTT. The complete variable domain, with remaining parts taken from reference TRBV11-3 and TRBJ1-1, reads EAGVVQSPRYKIIEKKQPVAFWCNPISGHNTLYWYLQNLGQGPELLIRYENEEAVDDSQLPKDRFSAERLKGVDSTLKIQPAELGDSAVYLCASSLKGNTEAFFGQGTRLTVV.